These 27 T cell receptor beta chains came from one sample sequenced in a study of control samples from healthy donors and cancer patients (dated by TCRdb to 2018 to 2021). The method was the immunoSEQ multiplex PCR assay. As stored in TCRdb, this immuneACCESS dataset retains in-frame rearrangements with V and J assigned. A fraction of the clones does not appear; measured against another copy, unresolved V genes explain less than half of the discrepancy, and the remainder lacks a known reason. Within this sample are roughly 58,000 clones, with approximately 89% of them counted one time only. Jointly, the top ten make up roughly 13% of the sample. Sequencing was performed on PBMCs. These receptors came from a woman in her sixties with lung cancer.

V usage is TRBV6-6 and J usage is TRBJ2-3; D is unresolved. V was pared by 5 bases and J by 11 bases, with 17 bases between. CDR3 size: 13 residues. The germline CDR1 and CDR2 sequences are MNHNY and SVGAGI (reference sequence). CDR3 coding DNA: TGTGCCAGCAGTCAGGACCCACTTCGTGTGCAGTATTTT. Protein sequence: CASSQDPLRVQYF.

The J gene is TRBJ1-6, the V gene TRBV28; 7 positions agree with TRBD1. CDR3 length: 14 amino acids. The V segment lost 10 bases and the J segment 4 bases; nucleotides outside the gene matches: 7. The germline V gene has CDR1 MDHEN and CDR2 SYDVKM. In DNA, the CDR3 is TGTGCCACCAACCAGGGGGGGTATAATTCACCCCTCCACTTT. Its protein is CATNQGGYNSPLHF.

V is TRBV6-1 and J is TRBJ1-4; TRBD1 matches at 8 bases. Germline trimming cut 7 bases from V and 7 bases from J; bases unmatched to any gene: 5. Per the germline V gene, CDR1 is MNHNS and CDR2 is SASEGT. This CDR3 contains 13 residues. The CDR3 loop reads CASNGQGAEKLFF. For the CDR3, the DNA is TGTGCCAGCAACGGACAGGGAGCTGAAAAACTGTTTTTT.

This sequence joins TRBV9 and TRBJ1-2; a possible D gene is TRBD1 (5 bases). The V and J ends lost 5 bases and 0 bases respectively, with 20 bases between them. The CDR3 contains 17 residues. The germline V gene has CDR1 SGDLS and CDR2 YYNGEE. CDR3 sequence: CASSYTALLTANYGYTF. The CDR3 DNA follows: TGTGCCAGCAGTTACACCGCCCTGCTGACAGCTAACTATGGCTACACCTTC.

The chain couples TRBV25-1 to TRBJ1-1; D possibly corresponds to TRBD1 (5 bases). V lost 1 base and J 9 bases, leaving 9 bases between the germline ends. The CDR3 has 12 amino acids. Germline V lookup: CDR1 MGHDK, CDR2 SYGVNS. The CDR3 DNA follows: TGTGCCAGCAGTGAATGGGGGAGTAAAGCTTTCTTT. It is translated as CASSEWGSKAFF.

The gene calls are TRBV7-9 and TRBJ2-3, with 9 nucleotides matching TRBD2. The CDR3 length is 15 residues. The V gene end was trimmed by 3 bases and the J gene end by 0 bases; junction bases not matched to a gene: 1. Germline loops: CDR1 SEHNR, CDR2 FQNEAQ (reference sequence). CDR3 in amino acids: CASSFAGGSTDTQYF. CDR3 sequence (DNA): TGTGCCAGCAGCTTCGCGGGAGGGAGCACAGATACGCAGTATTTT.

The rearrangement links TRBV19 to TRBJ1-6; 10 bases are shared with TRBD1. CDR3 length: 17 residues. Per germline, CDR1 LNHDA and CDR2 SQIVND (reference sequence). Trimming removed 6 bases from V and 9 bases from J; junction bases left unmatched: 14. The CDR3 DNA reads TGTGCCAGTAGCCTGACCGGGACAGGGGTGTTTAGTTCACCCCTCCACTTT. This sequence encodes CASSLTGTGVFSSPLHF.

In its sample, this clone was seen a few times. V is TRBV3-1 (or the pseudogene TRBV3-2) and J is TRBJ1-1; 9 bases agree with TRBD1. Germline CDR1 reads LGHDT; CDR2 reads YNNKEL (reference sequence). V lost 6 bases, J lost 3 bases, and 8 bases stayed unmatched. This CDR3 region has 15 residues. This CDR3 reads CASSTGTGWDTEAFF. The CDR3, as DNA: TGTGCCAGCAGTACCGGGACAGGGTGGGACACTGAAGCTTTCTTT.

The V and J genes are TRBV5-1 and TRBJ1-1, with D possibly matching TRBD1 (5 bases). Trimming took off 3 bases at V and 7 bases at J, with 22 bases between the two ends. The germline CDR1 and CDR2 sequences are SGHRS and YFSETQ. This CDR3 spans 16 amino acids. Here the CDR3 reads CASSSASGTLGNEAFF. The CDR3 region has the DNA TGCGCCAGCAGCTCGGCTTCGGGGACCTTAGGCAATGAAGCTTTCTTT. Filled out from reference TRBV5-1 and TRBJ1-1, the complete variable domain reads KAGVTQTPRYLIKTRGQQVTLSCSPISGHRSVSWYQQTPGQGLQFLFEYFSETQRNKGNFPGRFSGRQFSNSRSEMNVSTLELGDSALYLCASSSASGTLGNEAFFGQGTRLTVV.

This chain joins TRBV3-1 (or the pseudogene TRBV3-2) and TRBJ2-3; D uncertain. The germline CDR1 and CDR2 sequences are LGHDT and YNNKEL (reference sequence). Between the trimmed V and J ends, which lost 2 bases and 6 bases, there was a span of 9 bases. The CDR3 is 13 amino acids. Written as DNA, the CDR3 is TGTGCCAGCAGCCAAATTAGACGCGATACGCAGTATTTT. Translating it yields CASSQIRRDTQYF.

This chain joins TRBV2 and TRBJ1-6; 9 positions match TRBD1. V dropped 7 bases and J dropped 9; count of bases not matched to a gene: 7. This CDR3 has 14 residues. Germline V CDR1 and CDR2: SNHLY, FYNNEI. The CDR3 is CASTSGQGGSPLHF. CDR3 nucleotides: TGTGCCAGCACCTCGGGACAGGGCGGTTCACCCCTCCACTTT.

This chain uses TRBV9 with TRBJ1-5; D uncertain. V lost 4 bases to trimming and J lost 0 bases, with 8 bases between them. The CDR3 contains 14 residues. Looked up from germline, CDR1 is SGDLS and CDR2 is YYNGEE. The CDR3 DNA reads as TGTGCCAGCAGCCCGGGCTATAGCAATCAGCCCCAGCATTTT. Translation: CASSPGYSNQPQHF.

CDR3 nucleotide sequence: TGTGCCTGGAGGCCGTGGGGGGGAAACACCGGGGAGCTGTTTTTT. Translation: CAWRPWGGNTGELFF. This sequence joins TRBV30 and TRBJ2-2; 7 bases line up with TRBD2. Trimming took 3 bases from V and 2 from J; bases not matched to a gene: 6. CDR3 length equals 15 residues. Germline CDR1 reads GTSNPN; CDR2 reads SVGIG (reference sequence).

The chain is built from TRBV28 and TRBJ2-3, with D uncertain. Trimming stripped 2 bases from V and 3 bases from J, with 0 bases between. This CDR3 is built from 11 residues. Germline V gene sequence: CDR1 MDHEN, CDR2 SYDVKM. The CDR3 sequence is CASSLTDTQYF. The CDR3 nucleotides read TGTGCCAGCAGTTTAACAGATACGCAGTATTTT.

V and J are TRBV12-3 or TRBV12-4 and TRBJ1-1; D is possibly TRBD1 (6 bases). Deletions cut 5 bases from V and 5 bases from J, with 12 bases between. There are 13 residues in the CDR3. CDR3 nucleotide sequence: TGTGCCAGCAGTCTGGGGGGGCGGACTGAAGCTTTCTTT. Its protein product is CASSLGGRTEAFF.

The table lists this clone with a count of one. The J gene is TRBJ2-7, the V gene TRBV6-5; D is tentatively TRBD1 or TRBD2 (5 bases each). Trimming removed 6 bases at V and 4 bases at J, with 13 bases between. Germline assignment: CDR1 MNHEY and CDR2 SVGAGI. CDR3 length equals 13 residues. The CDR3 reads CASRRDVEYEQYF. The CDR3 nucleotides read TGTGCCAGCAGACGGGACGTGGAGTACGAGCAGTACTTC.

V gene TRBV20-1 combines with J gene TRBJ2-5; no clear D. CDR1 and CDR2 from the germline V gene are DFQATT and SNEGSKA (reference sequence). This CDR3 is built from 11 residues. V lost 5 bases, J lost 4 bases, and 8 bases lay in between. This chain's CDR3 is CSAGLAETQYF. Written as DNA, the CDR3 is TGCAGTGCTGGCTTGGCAGAGACCCAGTACTTC.

The chain couples TRBV7-2 to TRBJ2-7; 8 bases fit TRBD1. Trimming removed 5 bases from V and 2 bases from J; junction bases left unmatched: 8. The CDR3 spans 15 residues. Per the germline V gene, CDR1 is SGHTA and CDR2 is FQGNSA. CDR3 nucleotides: TGTGCCAGCAGCCGGGGACAGGCGGAGGCCTACGAGCAGTACTTC. It codes for CASSRGQAEAYEQYF.

V usage is TRBV12-5 and J usage is TRBJ1-3, with D uncertain. The germline V and J ends were trimmed by 6 bases and 4 bases, with 7 bases remaining between them. Per the germline V gene, CDR1 is LGHNT and CDR2 is FRNRAP. There are 12 residues in the CDR3. The CDR3 region is CASGSGGNTIYF. The CDR3 region has the DNA TGTGCTAGTGGGTCTGGGGGAAACACCATATATTTT.

The CDR3 nucleotides read TGTGCCAGCAGCAAAAAGGCGGGCTCTAGCCGCCTCTACAATGAGCAGTTCTTC. As protein: CASSKKAGSSRLYNEQFF. The chain joins TRBV21-1 to TRBJ2-1; TRBD2 is taken as the D call from the table, unchecked against the DNA. TRBV21-1 is tagged as a pseudogene. The CDR3 sequence is 18 residues long.

The chain joins TRBV10-3 to TRBJ2-7; tentative D call: TRBD1 (6 bases). V lost 5 bases and J 1 base, leaving 9 bases between the germline ends. The CDR3 runs to 13 residues. Germline V lookup: CDR1 ENHRY, CDR2 SYGVKD. The CDR3 DNA reads as TGTGCCATCAGTCCCGGGACATCCTACGAGCAGTACTTC. Translation: CAISPGTSYEQYF.

This rearrangement joins TRBV19 to TRBJ2-7, with D hard to call. V lost 6 bases, J lost 0 bases, and 12 bases lay in between. CDR3 length equals 14 residues. The V gene's germline CDR1 is LNHDA and CDR2 SQIVND (reference sequence). In DNA, the CDR3 is TGTGCCAGTAGGCCCGACGGATACTCCTACGAGCAGTACTTC. It encodes CASRPDGYSYEQYF.

This clone was seen just once. V gene TRBV11-1 combines with J gene TRBJ2-7, with 9 bases lining up with TRBD1. The V and J ends lost 6 bases and 5 bases, in that order; junction bases with no gene match: 8. This CDR3 contains 14 residues. Germline V gene sequence: CDR1 SGHAT, CDR2 FQDESV (reference sequence). The CDR3 coding sequence is TGTGCCAGCAGTTCCGGGACAGGGTACAACGAGCAGTACTTC. It translates to CASSSGTGYNEQYF.

The CDR3 DNA is TGCGCCAGCAGCTACTCGGGCGGCGAAGAGACCCAGTACTTC. Protein: CASSYSGGEETQYF. The chain has TRBV5-1 and TRBJ2-5; D unclear. The CDR3 sequence is 14 residues long. Germline lookup yields CDR1 SGHRS and CDR2 YFSETQ. The V end was cut by 3 bases, the J end by 3 bases, with 12 bases between.

The chain joins TRBV5-4 to TRBJ1-3, with D possibly TRBD1 on 6 matching bases. The CDR3 is 15 amino acids. V gave up 4 bases and J gave up 0 bases, with 11 bases separating them. Germline loops: CDR1 SGHNT, CDR2 YYREEE (reference sequence). The CDR3 loop reads CASSPGQFSGNTIYF. The CDR3 DNA reads as TGTGCCAGCAGCCCCGGACAGTTCTCTGGAAACACCATATATTTT.

CDR3 region: CASSPWAGSDGYTF. In DNA, the CDR3 is TGTGCCAGCAGTCCGTGGGCAGGATCCGATGGCTACACCTTC. The chain has TRBV28 and TRBJ1-2; D is unresolved. CDR1 is MDHEN and CDR2 is SYDVKM in the germline V gene. Between the trimmed V and J ends, which lost 5 bases and 6 bases, there was a span of 16 bases. The CDR3 has 14 residues.

The sample holds one count of this clone. CDR3 residues: CASSTGDSPDGYGYTF. CDR3 sequence (DNA): TGTGCCAGTAGTACAGGGGACAGCCCCGACGGCTATGGCTACACCTTC. The gene calls are TRBV19 and TRBJ1-2, with 7 bases matching TRBD1. Germline values: CDR1 LNHDA, CDR2 SQIVND (reference sequence). The V and J ends lost 4 bases and 4 bases, in that order; junction bases with no gene match: 12. The CDR3 has 16 amino acids.